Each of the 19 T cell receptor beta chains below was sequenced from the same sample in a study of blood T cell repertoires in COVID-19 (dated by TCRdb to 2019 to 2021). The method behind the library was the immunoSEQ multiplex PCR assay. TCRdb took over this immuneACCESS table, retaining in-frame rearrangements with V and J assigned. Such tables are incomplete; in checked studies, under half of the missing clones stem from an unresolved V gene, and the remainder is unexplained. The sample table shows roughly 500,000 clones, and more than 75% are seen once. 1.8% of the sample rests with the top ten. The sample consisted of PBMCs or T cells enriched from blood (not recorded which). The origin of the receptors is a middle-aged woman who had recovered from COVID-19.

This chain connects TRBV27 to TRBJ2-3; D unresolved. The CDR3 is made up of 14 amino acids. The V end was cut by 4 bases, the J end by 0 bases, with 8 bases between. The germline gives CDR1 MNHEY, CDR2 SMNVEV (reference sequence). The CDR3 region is CASSSDLSTDTQYF. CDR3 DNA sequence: TGTGCCAGCAGTTCAGACTTAAGCACAGATACGCAGTATTTT.

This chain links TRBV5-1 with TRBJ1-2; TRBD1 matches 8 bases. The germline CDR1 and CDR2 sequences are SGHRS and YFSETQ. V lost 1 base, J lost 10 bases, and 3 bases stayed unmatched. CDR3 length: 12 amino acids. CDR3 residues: CASSLSQGAYTF. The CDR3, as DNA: TGCGCCAGCAGCTTGAGTCAGGGGGCCTACACCTTC.

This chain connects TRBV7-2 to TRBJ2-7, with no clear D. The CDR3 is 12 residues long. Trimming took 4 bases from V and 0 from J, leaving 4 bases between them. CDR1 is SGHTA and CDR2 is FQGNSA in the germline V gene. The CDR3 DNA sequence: TGTGCCAGCAGCTCTAGCTCCTACGAGCAGTACTTC. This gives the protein CASSSSSYEQYF.

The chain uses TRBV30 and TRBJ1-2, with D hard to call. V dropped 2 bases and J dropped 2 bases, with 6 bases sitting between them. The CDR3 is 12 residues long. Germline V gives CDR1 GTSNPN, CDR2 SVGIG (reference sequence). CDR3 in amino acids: CAWSSYNYGYTF. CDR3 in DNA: TGTGCCTGGAGTTCCTACAACTATGGCTACACCTTC. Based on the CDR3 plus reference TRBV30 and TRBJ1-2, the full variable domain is SQTIHQWPATLVQPVGSPLSLECTVEGTSNPNLYWYRQAAGRGLQLLFYSVGIGQISSEVPQNLSASRPQDRQFILSSKKLLLSDSGFYLCAWSSYNYGYTFGSGTRLTVV.

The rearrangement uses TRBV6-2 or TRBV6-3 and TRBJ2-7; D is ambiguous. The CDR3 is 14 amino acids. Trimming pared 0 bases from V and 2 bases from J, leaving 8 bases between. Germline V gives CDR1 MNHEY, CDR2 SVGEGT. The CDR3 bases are TGTGCCAGCAGTTACTCCCTAGGCCCCTACGAGCAGTACTTC. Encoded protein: CASSYSLGPYEQYF.

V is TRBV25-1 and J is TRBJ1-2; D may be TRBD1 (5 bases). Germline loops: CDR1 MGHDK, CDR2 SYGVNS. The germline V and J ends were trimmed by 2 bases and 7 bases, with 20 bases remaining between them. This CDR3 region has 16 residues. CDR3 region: CASSENLGGRVGGYTF. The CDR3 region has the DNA TGTGCCAGCAGTGAAAACTTGGGGGGAAGGGTCGGTGGCTACACCTTC.

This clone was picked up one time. This CDR3 is CASSSKLQGVNEKLFF. The CDR3 DNA is TGTGCCAGCAGCTCCAAGTTACAGGGGGTGAATGAAAAACTGTTTTTT. The chain is built from TRBV13 and TRBJ1-4; TRBD1 agrees at 8 bases. The CDR3 is 16 amino acids. Germline CDR1 is PRHDT and CDR2 is FYEKMQ (reference sequence). V dropped 4 bases and J dropped 5; count of bases not matched to a gene: 9.

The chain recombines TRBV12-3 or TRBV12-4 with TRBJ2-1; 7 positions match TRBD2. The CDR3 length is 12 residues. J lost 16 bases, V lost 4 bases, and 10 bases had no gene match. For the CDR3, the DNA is TGTGCCAGCAGTTCGCAGCGGGGAGGGAATTTCTTC. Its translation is CASSSQRGGNFF.

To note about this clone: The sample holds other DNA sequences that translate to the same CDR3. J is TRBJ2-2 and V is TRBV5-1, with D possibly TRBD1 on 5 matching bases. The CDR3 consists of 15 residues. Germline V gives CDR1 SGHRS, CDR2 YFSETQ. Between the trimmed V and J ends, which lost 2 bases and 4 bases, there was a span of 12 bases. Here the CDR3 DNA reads TGCGCCAGCAGCTTCGGGCAGGGCGGCACCGGGGAGCTGTTTTTT. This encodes CASSFGQGGTGELFF.

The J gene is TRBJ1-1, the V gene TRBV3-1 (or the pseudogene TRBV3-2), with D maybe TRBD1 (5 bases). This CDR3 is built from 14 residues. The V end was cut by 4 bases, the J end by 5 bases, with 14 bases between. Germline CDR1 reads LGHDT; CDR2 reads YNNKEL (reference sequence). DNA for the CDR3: TGTGCCAGCAGCCCAAGATCGGGGGGGACTGAAGCTTTCTTT. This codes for CASSPRSGGTEAFF.

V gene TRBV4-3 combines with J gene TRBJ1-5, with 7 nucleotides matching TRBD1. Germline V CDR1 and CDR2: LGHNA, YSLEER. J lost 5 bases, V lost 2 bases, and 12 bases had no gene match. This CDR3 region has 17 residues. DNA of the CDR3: TGCGCCAGCAGCCAATCTGCAACAGACAGGGATTATCAGCCCCAGCATTTT. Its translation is CASSQSATDRDYQPQHF.

The chain's CDR3 is CASTTRGGRRSGYTF. CDR3 DNA: TGTGCCAGCACTACCCGGGGGGGGAGGAGGTCTGGCTACACCTTC. The rearrangement joins TRBV6-6 to TRBJ1-2, with D perhaps matching TRBD1 (5 bases). V was trimmed by 7 bases and J by 7 bases, leaving 22 bases between them. The CDR3 extends over 15 amino acids. Germline loops: CDR1 MNHNY, CDR2 SVGAGI (reference sequence).

DNA for the CDR3: TGTGCCAGCAGCCTTCGACAGGGCCACACCGGGGAGCTGTTTTTT. Translation gives CASSLRQGHTGELFF. The chain employs TRBV3-1 (or the pseudogene TRBV3-2) and TRBJ2-2, with TRBD1 identical over 7 bases. With 4 bases clipped from V and 3 bases from J, the junction kept 5 bases outside the gene matches. Per the germline V gene, CDR1 is LGHDT and CDR2 is YNNKEL (reference sequence). There are 15 residues in the CDR3.

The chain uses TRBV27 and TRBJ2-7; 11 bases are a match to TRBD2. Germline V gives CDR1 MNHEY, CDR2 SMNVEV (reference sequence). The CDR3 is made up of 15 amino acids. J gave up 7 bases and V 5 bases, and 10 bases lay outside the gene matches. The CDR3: CASSLTLAGGGEQYF. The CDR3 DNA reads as TGTGCCAGCAGTCTCACCCTAGCGGGAGGAGGAGAGCAGTACTTC.

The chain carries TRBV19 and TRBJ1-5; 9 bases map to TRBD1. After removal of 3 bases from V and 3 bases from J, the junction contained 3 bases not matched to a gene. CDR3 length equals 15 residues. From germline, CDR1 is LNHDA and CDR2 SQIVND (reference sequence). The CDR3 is CASSMDRGPNQPQHF. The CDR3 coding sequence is TGTGCCAGTAGTATGGACAGGGGACCCAATCAGCCCCAGCATTTT.

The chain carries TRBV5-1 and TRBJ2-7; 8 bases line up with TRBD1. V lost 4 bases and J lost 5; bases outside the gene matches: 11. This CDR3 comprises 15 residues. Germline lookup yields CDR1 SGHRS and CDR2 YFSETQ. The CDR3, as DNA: TGCGCCAGCAGCAAAACTCGACAGGGGAGTCACGAGCAGTACTTC. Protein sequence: CASSKTRQGSHEQYF.

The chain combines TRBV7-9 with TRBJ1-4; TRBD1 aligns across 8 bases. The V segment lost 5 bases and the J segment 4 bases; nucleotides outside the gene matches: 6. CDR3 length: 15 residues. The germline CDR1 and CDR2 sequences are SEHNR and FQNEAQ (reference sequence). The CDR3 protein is CASSPPGGGNEKLFF. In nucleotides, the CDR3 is TGTGCCAGCAGCCCCCCAGGGGGCGGTAATGAAAAACTGTTTTTT. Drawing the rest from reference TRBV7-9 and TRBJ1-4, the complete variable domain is DTGVSQNPRHKITKRGQNVTFRCDPISEHNRLYWYRQTLGQGPEFLTYFQNEAQLEKSRLLSDRFSAERPKGSFSTLEIQRTEQGDSAMYLCASSPPGGGNEKLFFGSGTQLSVL.

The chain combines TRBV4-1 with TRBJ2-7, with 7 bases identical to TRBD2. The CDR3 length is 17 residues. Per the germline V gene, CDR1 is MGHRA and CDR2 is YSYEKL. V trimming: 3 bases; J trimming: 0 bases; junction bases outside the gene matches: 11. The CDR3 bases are TGCGCCAGCAGCCAGGATAGTAGAAGGACTAGCTCCTACGAGCAGTACTTC. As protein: CASSQDSRRTSSYEQYF.

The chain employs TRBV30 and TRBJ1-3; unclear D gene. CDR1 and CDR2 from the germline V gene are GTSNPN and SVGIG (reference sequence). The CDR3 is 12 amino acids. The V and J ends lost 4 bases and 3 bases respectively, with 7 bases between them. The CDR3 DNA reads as TGTGCCTGGATAACGAGTGGAAACACCATATATTTT. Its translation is CAWITSGNTIYF.